Listed below are T cell receptor beta chains from one sample, sequenced in a study of early T cells in non-severe SARS-CoV-2 infection. A single record per CDR3 protein comes from TCRdb applying MiXCR to the 5' RACE reads. The sample contains 45,000 or so distinct CDR3 sequences, around a quarter of which appear only once. Sample: whole blood, taken at baseline. The receptors were sampled from an adult who was a healthcare worker with PCR-confirmed SARS-CoV-2 infection or an uninfected control (not recorded which). Each CDR3 is given with its conserved first and last residue. The D gene is left open where the match is weak. Size is stated for part of the rows, as once, few or many counts, or as a class when the clone is expanded.

TRBV7-9	TRBJ2-7	15	TRBD1	few	TGTGCCAGCAGCCCAACCGGGACAGGCGTCGACGAGCAGTACTTC	CASSPTGTGVDEQYF
TRBV5-5	TRBJ2-2	15	-	-	TGTGCCAGCAGCCTTGTAGGGGGAAACACCGGGGAGCTGTTTTTT	CASSLVGGNTGELFF
TRBV7-8	TRBJ1-5	16	-	-	TGTGCCAGCAGCCCCCTCGCGGGATATAGCAATCAGCCCCAGCATTTT	CASSPLAGYSNQPQHF
TRBV6-5	TRBJ2-5	12	-	few	TGTGCCAGCAGCCCGGTGGGTGAGACCCAGTACTTC	CASSPVGETQYF
TRBV20-1	TRBJ2-5	14	TRBD1	few	TGCAGTGCCCAGGGGGCCGTAGGTCAAGAGACCCAGTACTTC	CSAQGAVGQETQYF
TRBV4-1	TRBJ1-6	15	TRBD1	-	TGCGCCAGCAGCCAAGAAGGGGGCCCCAATTCACCCCTCCACTTT	CASSQEGGPNSPLHF
TRBV6-1	TRBJ2-4	16	-	few	TGTGCCAGCAGTGAAGTTGCCTATATAGCCAAAAACATTCAGTACTTC	CASSEVAYIAKNIQYF
TRBV28	TRBJ2-1	16	-	-	TGTGCCAGCAGTTCCCAGGGGGACTCGGGGTACAATGAGCAGTTCTTC	CASSSQGDSGYNEQFF
TRBV11-2	TRBJ1-6	14	-	-	TGTGCCAGCAGCCATACAGGGACGAATTCACCCCTCCACTTT	CASSHTGTNSPLHF
TRBV20-1	TRBJ2-5	11	TRBD2	-	TGCAGTGCCAGACTAGCCGCCACCCAGTACTTC	CSARLAATQYF
TRBV10-3	TRBJ2-5	15	-	-	TGTGCCATCAGGGATCAGGACCCCCAGCAAGAGACCCAGTACTTC	CAIRDQDPQQETQYF
TRBV7-3	TRBJ1-1	13	TRBD1	-	TGTGCCAGCGCGAGGGGGCCGGACACTGAAGCTTTCTTT	CASARGPDTEAFF
TRBV18	TRBJ1-4	16	TRBD1	-	TGTGCCAGCTCACCACCGGGACAGCTCTTTAGGGGAAAACTGTTTTTT	CASSPPGQLFRGKLFF
TRBV20-1	TRBJ2-5	13	-	few	TGCAGTGCTGAAGACAGGCGGGGAGAGACCCAGTACTTC	CSAEDRRGETQYF
TRBV2	TRBJ2-5	13	TRBD2	-	TGTGCCAGCAACCCTAGCGGTCAAGAGACCCAGTACTTC	CASNPSGQETQYF
TRBV4-1	TRBJ2-2	16	-	few	TGCGCCAGCAGCCAAGCAAGGGGGGCCGGCACCGGGGAGCTGTTTTTT	CASSQARGAGTGELFF
TRBV7-6	TRBJ2-5	15	TRBD2	few	TGTGCCAGCAGCCGGGGGGAAGCGGGGCACGGACCCCAGTACTTC	CASSRGEAGHGPQYF
TRBV19	TRBJ1-5	14	TRBD1	-	TGTGCCACCTCGGGGACAGCGGGCAATCAGCCCCAGCATTTT	CATSGTAGNQPQHF
TRBV7-2	TRBJ1-1	14	-	-	TGTGCCAGCAGCTTAGAGCAGGCACACACTGAAGCTTTCTTT	CASSLEQAHTEAFF
TRBV11-2	TRBJ1-1	14	TRBD1	many	TGTGCCAGCAGCTTTGAGACAGGGGGCACTGAAGCTTTCTTT	CASSFETGGTEAFF
TRBV29-1	TRBJ1-2	12	-	-	TGCAGCGTTGAAGAAGGGCAGCGGGGCTACACCTTC	CSVEEGQRGYTF
TRBV7-8	TRBJ2-1	15	-	-	TGTGCCAGCAGCGTCAGGACCTTCTCCTACAATGAGCAGTTCTTC	CASSVRTFSYNEQFF
TRBV6-1	TRBJ1-2	13	-	few	TGTGCCAGCAGTGAAGTACGGCCTGTCGTCTACACCTTC	CASSEVRPVVYTF
TRBV29-1	TRBJ1-1	12	-	-	TGCAGCGGCGGGACCGTGAACACTGAAGCTTTCTTT	CSGGTVNTEAFF
TRBV19	TRBJ1-2	14	-	-	TGTGCCAGTAGAAGATCGGGGGAAGGCTATGGCTACACCTTC	CASRRSGEGYGYTF